This is a list of T cell receptor beta chains from one sample in a study of response to subunit inactivated influenza vaccine. TCRdb called the RT-PCR reads again in MiXCR, with one record for every CDR3 protein. The sample holds hundreds of thousands of distinct CDR3 sequences; approximately 17% are singletons and the top ten take approximately 10%. The specimen was PBMCs from blood, collected 5 days after vaccination. Receptor source: a middle-aged man who received an inactivated influenza vaccine. Both conserved end residues are part of each CDR3. D genes are given only for firm matches. Clone sizes are given selectively: once, few, many, or a class where the clone is expanded.

j_call: TRBJ1-4
clone_size: NA
v_call: TRBV7-8
d_call: TRBD1
cdr3_aa: CASSLRETGGEKLFF
cdr3_nt: TGTGCCAGCAGCCTCCGTGAGACAGGGGGTGAAAAACTGTTTTTT

j_call: TRBJ2-2
clone_size: many
v_call: TRBV12-3/TRBV12-4
d_call: NA
cdr3_aa: CASSLYSTGELFF
cdr3_nt: TGTGCCAGCAGCTTATACTCCACCGGGGAGCTGTTTTTT

j_call: TRBJ2-7
clone_size: once
v_call: TRBV7-2
d_call: NA
cdr3_aa: CASNRGDGPYEQYF
cdr3_nt: TGTGCCAGCAATCGGGGTGATGGGCCCTACGAGCAGTACTTC

j_call: TRBJ2-3
clone_size: many
v_call: TRBV29-1
d_call: TRBD1
cdr3_aa: CSAELDRVTDTQYF
cdr3_nt: TGCAGCGCCGAGCTGGACAGGGTCACAGATACGCAGTATTTT

j_call: TRBJ2-1
clone_size: few
v_call: TRBV15
d_call: TRBD1
cdr3_aa: CATSRAQTGGRFNEQFF
cdr3_nt: TGTGCCACCAGCAGAGCCCAAACAGGGGGCAGGTTCAATGAGCAGTTCTTC

j_call: TRBJ2-3
clone_size: few
v_call: TRBV7-8
d_call: TRBD2
cdr3_aa: CASSFSGDSGIFTDTQYF
cdr3_nt: TGTGCCAGCAGCTTCAGCGGGGATAGCGGGATTTTCACAGATACGCAGTATTTT

j_call: TRBJ1-5
clone_size: NA
v_call: TRBV5-1
d_call: NA
cdr3_aa: CASSLQPGSNQPQHF
cdr3_nt: TGCGCCAGCAGTCTCCAGCCAGGCTCAAATCAGCCCCAGCATTTT

j_call: TRBJ2-7
clone_size: NA
v_call: TRBV29-1
d_call: TRBD2
cdr3_aa: CSVVGVGRGYEQYF
cdr3_nt: TGCAGCGTTGTGGGGGTCGGGAGGGGCTACGAGCAGTACTTC

j_call: TRBJ2-7
clone_size: many
v_call: TRBV4-3
d_call: TRBD1
cdr3_aa: CASSKRQGGSYEQYF
cdr3_nt: TGCGCCAGCAGCAAAAGACAGGGGGGCTCCTACGAGCAGTACTTC

j_call: TRBJ2-1
clone_size: NA
v_call: TRBV29-1
d_call: TRBD2
cdr3_aa: CSVEGRRERGNEQFF
cdr3_nt: TGCAGCGTTGAAGGCCGGCGGGAGCGTGGTAATGAGCAGTTCTTC

j_call: TRBJ1-1
clone_size: NA
v_call: TRBV5-6
d_call: TRBD1
cdr3_aa: CASSRTGAPGTEAFF
cdr3_nt: TGTGCCAGCAGCCGCACAGGGGCGCCTGGCACTGAAGCTTTCTTT

j_call: TRBJ1-2
clone_size: NA
v_call: TRBV5-1
d_call: TRBD1
cdr3_aa: CASSLEQGNYGYTF
cdr3_nt: TGCGCCAGCAGCTTGGAACAGGGGAACTATGGCTACACCTTC

j_call: TRBJ2-3
clone_size: few
v_call: TRBV27
d_call: NA
cdr3_aa: CATSGLNTDTQYF
cdr3_nt: TGTGCCACATCGGGGCTAAACACAGATACGCAGTATTTT

j_call: TRBJ1-1
clone_size: few
v_call: TRBV6-5
d_call: NA
cdr3_aa: CASRYGSGSPFEAFF
cdr3_nt: TGTGCCAGCAGGTACGGGTCGGGGAGTCCCTTTGAAGCTTTCTTT

j_call: TRBJ1-6
clone_size: NA
v_call: TRBV6-1
d_call: NA
cdr3_aa: CASSADRKYNSPLHF
cdr3_nt: TGTGCCAGCAGTGCCGACAGGAAATATAATTCACCCCTCCACTTT

j_call: TRBJ1-5
clone_size: many
v_call: TRBV20-1
d_call: NA
cdr3_aa: CSAREALNQPQHF
cdr3_nt: TGCAGTGCTAGGGAAGCCCTTAATCAGCCCCAGCATTTT

j_call: TRBJ2-2
clone_size: NA
v_call: TRBV7-6
d_call: NA
cdr3_aa: CASSYQTGPSGGELFF
cdr3_nt: TGTGCCAGCAGCTATCAGACCGGGCCCTCAGGCGGGGAGCTGTTTTTT